This TCR beta chain comes out of a study of blood T cell repertoires in COVID-19. Study information: Collection of acute and convalescent COVID-19 samples took place in the United States, Italy and Spain. PBMCs, B-cell-depleted T cells, or T cells were the source of the cDNA or gDNA that made up the material.

Source study methods: Reference gene primer amplification gave nucleated cell count estimates. Profiled with immunoSEQ multiplex PCR; TCRdb holds only in-frame clones, not every one. The D gene and trimming were derived from the DNA, and the V and J assignments and clone size from that table. The sample consists of 150,000 to 200,000 clones, over 60% of them appearing once. The specimen was peripheral blood. This TCR was sampled from a man aged 55 to 70 with acute or convalescent COVID-19.

The DNA for the CDR3 is TGTGCCAGTCGGGATTTTGGCTATGGCTACACCTTC. As protein: CASRDFGYGYTF. The V call is TRBV19, the J call TRBJ1-2, with no clear D. Germline V gene data show CDR1 as LNHDA and CDR2 as SQIVND (reference sequence). Trimming shortened V by 8 bases and J by 4 bases, and 11 bases separated the two germline ends. The CDR3 runs 12 residues.